This note documents a single T cell receptor beta chain sequence. It has no known antigen specificity. Base-call qualities are not available, and no considerably larger clone is one nucleotide away. The immunoSEQ assay at survey resolution was applied to genomic DNA for sequencing of TCRbeta rearrangements. Concerning the study's data processing: Clonotypes making up more than 5% of the repertoire were considered putative leukemic clones, giving 50 to 65 such clones in about 30 patients. In the TCR sequencing data, the smallest productive clonotype frequency that could be detected was 2.59 x 10-5. Only productive TCRbeta rearrangements, defined as complete and in-frame sequences, were included in the analyses. Clonality for each sample was calculated as Simpson clonality in the immunoSEQ Analyzer version 3.0. Based on frequency, clones were grouped as very rare, small, medium, large (1-20%) or hyperexpanded (>20%). Generation probabilities were estimated with OLGA 1.2.3, V-gene circos plots were made with VDJtools, specificities were looked up in VDJdb, and CDR3 motifs were identified with GLIPH. TCRdb obtained this table from immuneACCESS and retained in-frame rearrangements with V and J assigned. These tables miss some clones; where compared with another copy, unresolved V genes account for less than half of the shortfall, and the remainder is unexplained. Clone size and the V and J calls come from that table; the DNA yielded D and trimming. The sample has around 4,000 clones on record, around 74% of them singletons. The ten largest clones represent under 85% of the sample.

The CD4+ T-LGLL patients were recruited through hematology units in Padova (Italy), Helsinki (Finland) and Shinshu (Japan). Depending on which samples were available, patient samples consisted of bead-purified CD4+, CD4+CD8+, CD57+ or CD56+ fractions, or of unselected PBMC. Patient TCRbeta data were integrated with somatic STAT5B mutation profiles obtained by deep amplicon sequencing of the same DNA. All TCR-sequenced material derived from peripheral blood: patient blood samples and healthy donor buffy coats. Ficoll-Hypaque gradient centrifugation was used to isolate peripheral blood mononuclear cells. The Gentra Puregene Cell and Tissue kit was used for genomic DNA extraction, and quantification was performed on a Qubit 2.0 fluorometer. This sample was included in a study of STAT5B mutations in CD4+ large granular lymphocyte leukemia (dated by TCRdb to the early 2020s). Describing the broader study: Where cryopreserved patient cells were available, CD8+ cells were depleted first, followed by selection with anti-CD4 microbeads. The TCRbeta repertoires of CD4+ T-cell large granular lymphocyte leukemia patients were compared with the TCRbeta repertoires of healthy blood donors. Flow cytometry performed on FACSCanto II or FACSVerse showed that the purified fractions had more than 95% purity among lymphocytes. Beyond this particular receptor, the publication reports: Compared with healthy CD4+ repertoires, CD4-sorted patient repertoires appeared more clonal, and this difference remained even after the putative leukemic clones were removed. Enrichment of TRBV06-family usage was observed among the top patient clones (8/27) relative to healthy controls (2/35). Each patient's main leukemic clonotypes were private, but roughly a quarter of these clonotypes showed up at low frequency in the non-leukemic repertoires of other patients. The data were not HLA-matched, and the higher clonality in CD4+ T-LGLL than in CD8+ T-LGLL could be due to the relatively small sample size. Heterogeneous cell sources were used for patients, and only 6 CD4-sorted patient samples were included in the clonality comparison with healthy controls.

The germline V gene yields MNHEY for CDR1 and SVGAGI for CDR2. Trimming removed 6 bases from V and 0 bases from J, leaving 12 bases between the germline ends. The CDR3 contains 14 residues, cysteine and phenylalanine counted. Just the 42-base CDR3 DNA is kept, in frame starting at base 1. The sequenced sample consisted of PBMCs. The sequence was collected from a man aged 65-85 years with CD4+ T-cell large granular lymphocyte leukemia. The V and J segments used are TRBV6-5 and TRBJ2-7, and perhaps TRBD2 as D gene, on 5 matching bases. The DNA reads as follows: TGTGCCAGCAGAAAGAGGGTAGACTCCTACGAGCAGTACTTC. This encodes CASRKRVDSYEQYF.